The next 32 T cell receptor beta chains were all read from a single sample in a study of blood T cell repertoires in COVID-19. Repertoires were generated with immunoSEQ multiplex PCR, while TCRdb's copy carries only in-frame clones and drops some. The table shows 150,000 or so clones, with around 89% occurring only once. Sequencing was carried out using peripheral blood. These receptors originate from a man aged 55 to 69 with acute or convalescent COVID-19.

This clone has only a few counts. V is TRBV30 and J is TRBJ1-5, with 10 bases fitting TRBD1. V gave up 2 bases and J gave up 1 base; unmatched junction bases: 8. Germline V gene sequence: CDR1 GTSNPN, CDR2 SVGIG (reference sequence). The CDR3 runs 17 residues. The CDR3 nucleotides read TGTGCCTGGAGTCTCGGGACAGGGGCGGGAAGCAATCAGCCCCAGCATTTT. Translation gives CAWSLGTGAGSNQPQHF.

The rearrangement links TRBV18 to TRBJ2-3; tentative D call: TRBD1 (6 bases). V was cut by 0 bases and J by 4 bases, with 8 bases left in between. Looked up from germline, CDR1 is KGHSH and CDR2 is LQKENI. The CDR3 totals 14 residues. The CDR3 reads CASSPPSGADTQYF. CDR3 bases: TGTGCCAGCTCACCACCGTCAGGGGCAGATACGCAGTATTTT.

The chain carries TRBV27 and TRBJ2-5; 8 nucleotides match TRBD1. Germline V CDR1 and CDR2: MNHEY, SMNVEV (reference sequence). The CDR3 consists of 16 residues. The V segment lost 1 base and the J segment 4 bases; nucleotides outside the gene matches: 8. The CDR3 DNA follows: TGTGCCAGCAGTTTATTTCAGGGGGCTGTAGGAGAGACCCAGTACTTC. Translation: CASSLFQGAVGETQYF.

This chain joins TRBV14 and TRBJ1-2; the D gene is possibly TRBD1 (6 bases). V dropped 0 bases and J dropped 7 bases, with 15 bases sitting between them. Germline V lookup: CDR1 SGHDN, CDR2 FVKESK. The CDR3 is 15 amino acids. CDR3 DNA: TGTGCCAGCAGCCAAGATCTTCAGGGGTACGGTGGCTACACCTTC. Translation gives CASSQDLQGYGGYTF.

The chain couples TRBV19 to TRBJ1-6; 7 nucleotides align to TRBD1. Germline V CDR1 and CDR2: LNHDA, SQIVND (reference sequence). The ends lost 6 bases at V and 8 bases at J; junction bases unmatched: 4. This CDR3 contains 13 residues. The CDR3 sequence is CASSRQGYSPLHF. The CDR3 region has the DNA TGTGCCAGTAGCAGACAGGGTTATTCACCCCTCCACTTT.

The rearrangement joins TRBV5-6 to TRBJ1-6; D gene unclear. Germline CDR1 reads SGHDT; CDR2 reads YYEEEE. V dropped 1 base and J dropped 6 bases, with 5 bases sitting between them. The CDR3 is made up of 13 amino acids. CDR3 region: CASSLISNSPLHF. The CDR3 nucleotides read TGTGCCAGCAGCTTGATCAGTAATTCACCCCTCCACTTT.

The CDR3 loop is CATSALAQGFDTQYF. The CDR3 bases are TGTGCCACCAGTGCCCTAGCGCAAGGATTTGATACGCAGTATTTT. The V call is TRBV24-1, the J call TRBJ2-3; weak D call: TRBD2 (6 bases). Germline assignment: CDR1 KGHDR and CDR2 SFDVKD. V was pared by 5 bases and J by 6 bases, with 17 bases between. The CDR3 is 15 amino acids.

The chain carries TRBV24-1 and TRBJ1-5; 11 bases match TRBD1. CDR1 is KGHDR and CDR2 is SFDVKD in the germline V gene. This CDR3 has 17 amino acids. Losses at the gene ends were 4 bases for V and 9 bases for J; bases not matched to a gene: 13. The DNA of the CDR3 is TGTGCCACCAGTGAAGGGACAGGGGGGAGCCGACCCCCGCCCCAGCATTTT. Translation gives CATSEGTGGSRPPPQHF.

The chain employs TRBV27 and TRBJ1-2; weak D call: TRBD1 (6 bases). V lost 6 bases and J lost 0, with 20 bases in between. Germline CDR1 is MNHEY and CDR2 is SMNVEV (reference sequence). CDR3 size: 17 residues. DNA for the CDR3: TGTGCCAGCAGGGTCGTCCCTTACAGGGTTGCTAACTATGGCTACACCTTC. This codes for CASRVVPYRVANYGYTF.

In its sample, this clone was seen a few times. CDR3 protein: CASSLTGQGQSGYTF. The CDR3, as DNA: TGTGCCAGCAGCTTAACGGGACAGGGACAGAGTGGCTACACCTTC. V and J are TRBV7-3 and TRBJ1-2; 9 bases are shared with TRBD1. The CDR3 is made up of 15 amino acids. Germline trimming cut 0 bases from V and 7 bases from J; bases unmatched to any gene: 6. Germline V gene data show CDR1 as SGHTA and CDR2 as FQGTGA.

The chain has TRBV5-4 and TRBJ1-2; the D gene is possibly TRBD1 (6 bases). Looked up from germline, CDR1 is SGHNT and CDR2 is YYREEE (reference sequence). V was clipped by 2 bases and J by 0 bases, with 8 bases between them. The CDR3 runs 14 residues. The CDR3 here is CASSLPGANYGYTF. DNA for the CDR3: TGTGCCAGCAGCTTACCAGGGGCTAACTATGGCTACACCTTC.

J is TRBJ1-4 and V is TRBV10-3; D is uncertain. The V end lost 4 bases, the J end lost 7 bases, and 13 bases lay between the germline ends. This CDR3 has 14 residues. In germline, CDR1 is ENHRY, CDR2 SYGVKD. CDR3 DNA: TGTGCCATCAGTGGGGGTCTCCGGGGTGAAAAACTGTTTTTT. Translating it yields CAISGGLRGEKLFF.

This chain connects TRBV9 to TRBJ2-6, with D maybe TRBD1 (5 bases). Looked up from germline, CDR1 is SGDLS and CDR2 is YYNGEE. V gave up 0 bases and J gave up 9 bases, with 10 bases separating them. This CDR3 comprises 14 residues. The CDR3 DNA reads as TGTGCCAGCAGCGTAGCGTCAGGGTTCAACGTCCTGACTTTC. Translation gives CASSVASGFNVLTF.

This chain uses TRBV30 with TRBJ1-1; D is possibly TRBD1 (5 bases). This CDR3 spans 13 amino acids. V was pared by 2 bases and J by 3 bases, with 10 bases between. CDR1 is GTSNPN and CDR2 is SVGIG in the germline V gene (reference sequence). Written as DNA, the CDR3 is TGTGCCTGGAGTCGGGGGGTGGACACTGAAGCTTTCTTT. Translated, it gives CAWSRGVDTEAFF.

The rearrangement joins TRBV6-1 to TRBJ2-3; the D gene is possibly TRBD2 (5 bases). The CDR3 has 13 amino acids. From germline, CDR1 is MNHNS and CDR2 SASEGT. Trimming took 2 bases from V and 8 from J, leaving 11 bases between them. The CDR3 bases are TGTGCCAGCAGTGAAATCTTCGGGATTACGCAGTATTTT. The encoded protein is CASSEIFGITQYF.

The CDR3 loop reads CASIRTGYTGELFF. The DNA for the CDR3 is TGTGCCAGCATTCGGACAGGGTACACCGGGGAGCTGTTTTTT. V is TRBV2 and J is TRBJ2-2, with TRBD1 matching over 8 bases. The J segment lost 3 bases and the V segment lost 7 bases, leaving 4 bases of the junction unmatched. The CDR3 totals 14 residues. Germline V gene sequence: CDR1 SNHLY, CDR2 FYNNEI.

The rearrangement links TRBV27 to TRBJ1-2; 8 bases align to TRBD1. Germline CDR1 MNHEY, CDR2 SMNVEV (reference sequence). Germline trimming cut 10 bases from V and 8 bases from J; bases unmatched to any gene: 12. There are 13 residues in the CDR3. In nucleotides, the CDR3 is TGTGCCACCCTCGGGACAGGCCTTCGGGGCTACACCTTC. It translates to CATLGTGLRGYTF.

Notes on this clone: Within the sample, other DNA sequences also encode this same CDR3. The chain employs TRBV18 and TRBJ2-2, with a possible D match to TRBD2 (6 bases). Trimming stripped 0 bases from V and 1 base from J, with 9 bases between. The CDR3 is 16 residues long. CDR1 is KGHSH, CDR2 LQKENI, per germline. CDR3 protein: CASSPPSRGNTGELFF. CDR3 nucleotide sequence: TGTGCCAGCTCACCACCGTCGCGGGGGAACACCGGGGAGCTGTTTTTT.

The rearrangement joins TRBV11-2 to TRBJ1-1; D gene unclear. CDR1 and CDR2 (germline): SGHAT, FQNNGV. The CDR3 is 14 amino acids. Deletions cut 3 bases from V and 0 bases from J, with 8 bases between. As DNA, the CDR3 is TGTGCCAGCAGCTTCTCCCCCCTGAACACTGAAGCTTTCTTT. Residues: CASSFSPLNTEAFF.

This chain connects TRBV29-1 to TRBJ1-2, with 10 bases lining up with TRBD1. The length of the CDR3 is 13 residues. Germline CDR1 reads SQVTM; CDR2 reads ANQGSEA. With V trimmed by 6 bases and J by 6 bases, 7 bases remained unmatched. Here the CDR3 reads CSVAGTGANGYTF. The CDR3, as DNA: TGCAGCGTGGCCGGGACAGGGGCTAATGGCTACACCTTC.

This chain links TRBV4-1 with TRBJ1-1, with TRBD1 matching over 7 bases. CDR3 length: 16 residues. Germline lookup yields CDR1 MGHRA and CDR2 YSYEKL. J gave up 5 bases and V 2 bases, and 11 bases lay outside the gene matches. The CDR3 nucleotides are TGCGCCAGCAGCCAAACACGCCATTCCAGGGGGACTGAAGCTTTCTTT. Amino acid sequence: CASSQTRHSRGTEAFF.

The CDR3 DNA reads TGTGCCAGCAGTTGGGACAGGGGTGAGGAAAAACTGTTTTTT. It is translated as CASSWDRGEEKLFF. The rearrangement uses TRBV6-5 and TRBJ1-4, with 10 positions matching TRBD1. Germline lookup yields CDR1 MNHEY and CDR2 SVGAGI. The V gene end was trimmed by 4 bases and the J gene end by 8 bases; junction bases not matched to a gene: 4. The CDR3 runs 14 residues.

As for this clone: Other DNA sequences of this sample code for an identical CDR3. This sequence joins TRBV18 and TRBJ1-2; TRBD1 matches 7 bases. CDR1 is KGHSH, CDR2 LQKENI, per germline. CDR3 length equals 13 residues. J lost 3 bases, V lost 2 bases, and 0 bases had no gene match. This CDR3 is CASSPDRDYGYTF. The CDR3 DNA reads as TGTGCCAGCTCACCAGACAGGGACTATGGCTACACCTTC. Looking up the rest from reference TRBV18 and TRBJ1-2 gives the full variable domain: NAGVMQNPRHLVRRRGQEARLRCSPMKGHSHVYWYRQLPEEGLKFMVYLQKENIIDESGMPKERFSAEFPKEGPSILRIQQVVRGDSAAYFCASSPDRDYGYTFGSGTRLTVV.

This clone occurred once. V usage is TRBV12-5 and J usage is TRBJ1-4; the D gene is possibly TRBD1 (6 bases). The germline CDR1 and CDR2 sequences are LGHNT and FRNRAP. Trimming removed 6 bases at V and 4 bases at J, with 12 bases between. The CDR3 contains 14 residues. The CDR3 loop reads CASGSGQINEKLFF. In DNA, the CDR3 is TGTGCTAGTGGATCCGGACAGATTAATGAAAAACTGTTTTTT.

The genes are TRBV5-1 and TRBJ1-1; D gene uncertain. Trimming left V 6 bases short and J 1 base short, with 13 bases between. This CDR3 contains 14 residues. The germline gives CDR1 SGHRS, CDR2 YFSETQ. The DNA of the CDR3 is TGCGCCAGCATCTCCGGCGGGCAGAACACTGAAGCTTTCTTT. This translates into CASISGGQNTEAFF.

This clone appeared a single time. In nucleotides, the CDR3 is TGTGCCAGCAGCGTGGCGGCAGGACAAAACTATGGCTACACCTTC. Protein: CASSVAAGQNYGYTF. The chain couples TRBV9 to TRBJ1-2; D perhaps matches TRBD1 (5 bases). Germline V gene sequence: CDR1 SGDLS, CDR2 YYNGEE. Trimming shortened V by 2 bases and J by 2 bases, and 13 bases separated the two germline ends. This CDR3 spans 15 amino acids. The whole variable domain, filled in from reference TRBV9 and TRBJ1-2, reads DSGVTQTPKHLITATGQRVTLRCSPRSGDLSVYWYQQSLDQGLQFLIQYYNGEERAKGNILERFSAQQFPDLHSELNLSSLELGDSALYFCASSVAAGQNYGYTFGSGTRLTVV.

The chain has TRBV6-5 and TRBJ1-2; 9 nucleotides agree with TRBD1. The CDR3 totals 13 residues. The V gene end was trimmed by 8 bases and the J gene end by 3 bases; junction bases not matched to a gene: 4. The germline CDR1 and CDR2 sequences are MNHEY and SVGAGI. In DNA form, the CDR3 reads TGTGCCAGCGGACAGGGGTATGACTATGGCTACACCTTC. This sequence encodes CASGQGYDYGYTF.

The chain couples TRBV6-1 to TRBJ2-7, with 8 bases aligning to TRBD1. Germline loops: CDR1 MNHNS, CDR2 SASEGT. Trimming took 3 bases from V and 4 from J; bases not matched to a gene: 8. The CDR3 is 15 residues long. CDR3 nucleotides: TGTGCCAGCAGTGACGGTGGGCAGGGGGCTTACGAGCAGTACGTC. It is translated as CASSDGGQGAYEQYV.

The chain recombines TRBV5-1 with TRBJ2-3; 7 bases align to TRBD2. CDR1 SGHRS and CDR2 YFSETQ come from the germline V gene. J gave up 2 bases and V 0 bases, and 3 bases lay outside the gene matches. This CDR3 region has 15 residues. CDR3 loop: CASSLASGATDTQYF. CDR3 in DNA: TGCGCCAGCAGCTTGGCTAGCGGAGCCACAGATACGCAGTATTTT.

This sequence joins TRBV7-8 and TRBJ2-7; D not resolved. From germline, CDR1 is SGHVS and CDR2 FQNEAQ. CDR3 length: 14 residues. Between the trimmed V and J ends, which lost 3 bases and 0 bases, there was a span of 9 bases. The CDR3 nucleotides are TGTGCCAGCAGCTTTAGTCCTAACTCCTACGAGCAGTACTTC. Protein: CASSFSPNSYEQYF.

The chain uses TRBV7-2 and TRBJ2-3; TRBD1 matches at 8 bases. Germline assignment: CDR1 SGHTA and CDR2 FQGNSA. The CDR3 contains 15 residues. With V trimmed by 6 bases and J by 3 bases, 8 bases remained unmatched. CDR3 DNA sequence: TGTGCCAGCAGGCAGGGGGCTCAGCGTACAGATACGCAGTATTTT. This translates into CASRQGAQRTDTQYF.

This sequence joins TRBV7-9 and TRBJ1-1; D unclear. The germline gives CDR1 SEHNR, CDR2 FQNEAQ (reference sequence). The CDR3 has 15 amino acids. With 1 base removed from V and 4 bases from J, the gap between germline ends came to 13 bases. The CDR3 bases are TGTGCCAGCAGCTTAGTGCGGGGTTTCGGCACTGAAGCTTTCTTT. Residues: CASSLVRGFGTEAFF.